This is a list of T cell receptor beta chains from one sample in a study of regulatory T cells in long-lasting Graves disease. TCRdb re-analysed the multiplex PCR reads in MiXCR, keeping a single row per CDR3 protein. The sample records more than 450,000 distinct CDR3 sequences, more than 10% being singletons. This sample was shared with a second study, whose subject was T cells in Graves' hyperthyroidism and ophthalmopathy.

The starting material was peripheral blood mononuclear cells (PBMCs), obtained at new diagnosis, from a patient treated with antithyroid drugs. These receptor sequences come from a woman under 40 with Graves disease. CDR3s include the opening cysteine and the closing phenylalanine or tryptophan. The order of the fields is CDR3 DNA, CDR3 protein, V gene, J gene, clone size, D gene. A D gene is named only where the DNA matches it firmly. Some rows have no size entry. The others give once, few or many, or a class for an expanded clone.

CDR3 DNA: TGTGCCACCAAAGGGGGACAGGGTGCAGATACGCAGTATTTT
CDR3 protein: CATKGGQGADTQYF
V gene: TRBV28
J gene: TRBJ2-3
clone size: many
D gene: TRBD1

CDR3 DNA: TGTGCCAGCAGCTTAGAGACACAGGGTGAGCAGTTCTTC
CDR3 protein: CASSLETQGEQFF
V gene: TRBV7-9
J gene: TRBJ2-1
clone size: NA
D gene: NA

CDR3 DNA: TGCGCCAGCAGCCCCGGGCCAAAGGAAGAGACCCAGTACTTC
CDR3 protein: CASSPGPKEETQYF
V gene: TRBV5-1
J gene: TRBJ2-5
clone size: NA
D gene: NA

CDR3 DNA: TGTGCCAGCAGCATACTCAAGCAGGGAGTCGAGCAGTACTTC
CDR3 protein: CASSILKQGVEQYF
V gene: TRBV7-8
J gene: TRBJ2-7
clone size: few
D gene: NA

CDR3 DNA: TGTGCCAGCAGTGAGGGACAGAATCAGCCCCAGCATTTT
CDR3 protein: CASSEGQNQPQHF
V gene: TRBV5-4
J gene: TRBJ1-5
clone size: few
D gene: TRBD1

CDR3 DNA: TGTGCCATCAGTGAGTCAGGTCTACGGCCCATGAACACTGAAGCTTTCTTT
CDR3 protein: CAISESGLRPMNTEAFF
V gene: TRBV10-3
J gene: TRBJ1-1
clone size: many
D gene: NA

CDR3 DNA: TGTGCCTGGACAGCCTTAACCCACTCACCCCTCCACTTT
CDR3 protein: CAWTALTHSPLHF
V gene: TRBV30
J gene: TRBJ1-6
clone size: many
D gene: NA

CDR3 DNA: TGTGCCACCAGCAGAGCCAAAACCGGACAGACGATGAACACTGAAGCTTTCTTT
CDR3 protein: CATSRAKTGQTMNTEAFF
V gene: TRBV15
J gene: TRBJ1-1
clone size: many
D gene: NA

CDR3 DNA: TGTGCCAGCAGTTACAGCAAACCTCCAGAGACCCAGTACTTC
CDR3 protein: CASSYSKPPETQYF
V gene: TRBV11-2
J gene: TRBJ2-5
clone size: many
D gene: NA

CDR3 DNA: TGTGCCAGCAGTTACTCGGGTCTAGCGGGAGACCCCGGGGAGCTGTTTTTT
CDR3 protein: CASSYSGLAGDPGELFF
V gene: TRBV6-5
J gene: TRBJ2-2
clone size: many
D gene: TRBD2

CDR3 DNA: TGTGCCAGCAGCAAGACAGGGAGCAATCAGCCCCAGCATTTT
CDR3 protein: CASSKTGSNQPQHF
V gene: TRBV12-3/TRBV12-4
J gene: TRBJ1-5
clone size: many
D gene: TRBD1

CDR3 DNA: TGTGCCAGCAGTTTAACCCCGACGTTTACCCTGAACACTGAAGCTTTCTTT
CDR3 protein: CASSLTPTFTLNTEAFF
V gene: TRBV28
J gene: TRBJ1-1
clone size: many
D gene: NA

CDR3 DNA: TGTGCCAGTACACATAATGGGGGGACTAGCGGGAGACGTCTTGGTGAGCAGTTCTTC
CDR3 protein: CASTHNGGTSGRRLGEQFF
V gene: TRBV19
J gene: TRBJ2-1
clone size: NA
D gene: TRBD2

CDR3 DNA: TGCGCCAGCAGCTCGACTAGCGGGACTGAGACCCAGTACTTC
CDR3 protein: CASSSTSGTETQYF
V gene: TRBV5-1
J gene: TRBJ2-5
clone size: few
D gene: TRBD2

CDR3 DNA: TGCAGCGTTGAAGGGACGGCGAGCTACGAGCAGTACTTC
CDR3 protein: CSVEGTASYEQYF
V gene: TRBV29-1
J gene: TRBJ2-7
clone size: many
D gene: NA

CDR3 DNA: TGTGCCAGCAGTTACACCAAAGGCGCTGAAGCTTTCTTT
CDR3 protein: CASSYTKGAEAFF
V gene: TRBV6-5
J gene: TRBJ1-1
clone size: many
D gene: NA

CDR3 DNA: TGTGCCAGCAGTGCTCCGGAAGGGTCGGATGAGCAGTTCTTC
CDR3 protein: CASSAPEGSDEQFF
V gene: TRBV28
J gene: TRBJ2-1
clone size: many
D gene: NA

CDR3 DNA: TGTGCCAGCAGCATCACCTACGCGGGTAGAGACAATGAGCAGTTCTTC
CDR3 protein: CASSITYAGRDNEQFF
V gene: TRBV7-2
J gene: TRBJ2-1
clone size: many
D gene: NA

CDR3 DNA: TGTGCCAGCAGTGAAACTAGCGGGACAGATACGCAGTATTTT
CDR3 protein: CASSETSGTDTQYF
V gene: TRBV2
J gene: TRBJ2-3
clone size: NA
D gene: TRBD2

CDR3 DNA: TGTGCCAGCAGCTTAGGCGCAGGGGGGAACACTGAAGCTTTCTTT
CDR3 protein: CASSLGAGGNTEAFF
V gene: TRBV7-3
J gene: TRBJ1-1
clone size: many
D gene: TRBD1

CDR3 DNA: TGTGCCAGCAGTCGACAGCGGGAGGTAGGCCCAGATACGCAGTATTTT
CDR3 protein: CASSRQREVGPDTQYF
V gene: TRBV6-1
J gene: TRBJ2-3
clone size: NA
D gene: TRBD2

CDR3 DNA: TGTGCCTGGAGTACCCAGGGGGCGGACACCGGGGAGCTGTTTTTT
CDR3 protein: CAWSTQGADTGELFF
V gene: TRBV30
J gene: TRBJ2-2
clone size: few
D gene: TRBD1

CDR3 DNA: TGTGCCAGCAGTAGTCCAGGGTCGGCAAACACCATATATTTT
CDR3 protein: CASSSPGSANTIYF
V gene: TRBV6-1
J gene: TRBJ1-3
clone size: many
D gene: NA

CDR3 DNA: TGCAGTGCCCTGCGGGGGGCTCGGGGCTACACCTTC
CDR3 protein: CSALRGARGYTF
V gene: TRBV20-1
J gene: TRBJ1-2
clone size: few
D gene: NA

CDR3 DNA: TGTGCCAGCAGCTTGAGGTGGCGGACCGGGGAGCTGTTTTTT
CDR3 protein: CASSLRWRTGELFF
V gene: TRBV7-6
J gene: TRBJ2-2
clone size: many
D gene: NA

CDR3 DNA: TGTGCCAGTAGTAATCCGGGACAGGGAACTGGAAACACCATATATTTT
CDR3 protein: CASSNPGQGTGNTIYF
V gene: TRBV19
J gene: TRBJ1-3
clone size: few
D gene: TRBD1

CDR3 DNA: TGCAGTGCTCCCTCGGACCTGAACACTGAAGCTTTCTTT
CDR3 protein: CSAPSDLNTEAFF
V gene: TRBV20-1
J gene: TRBJ1-1
clone size: many
D gene: NA

CDR3 DNA: TGTGCCAGCAGTGAAGATCAGGGGGTGTTGGAGACCCAGTACTTC
CDR3 protein: CASSEDQGVLETQYF
V gene: TRBV6-2/TRBV6-3
J gene: TRBJ2-5
clone size: NA
D gene: TRBD1

CDR3 DNA: TGTGCCACCACTAAGGTACTAGCGGGAGCCAATGAGCAGTTCTTC
CDR3 protein: CATTKVLAGANEQFF
V gene: TRBV15
J gene: TRBJ2-1
clone size: many
D gene: TRBD2

CDR3 DNA: TGTGCCAGCTCACCACCCCCCGAGGATGGCTACACCTTC
CDR3 protein: CASSPPPEDGYTF
V gene: TRBV18
J gene: TRBJ1-2
clone size: many
D gene: NA

CDR3 DNA: TGTGCCAGCAGTTTCATGGCAGGGGTGAAGTATGGCTACACCTTC
CDR3 protein: CASSFMAGVKYGYTF
V gene: TRBV28
J gene: TRBJ1-2
clone size: many
D gene: NA

CDR3 DNA: TGTGCCACCAGCGAGACAGGGGGCGTTCAGCCCCAGCATTTT
CDR3 protein: CATSETGGVQPQHF
V gene: TRBV24-1
J gene: TRBJ1-5
clone size: few
D gene: TRBD1

CDR3 DNA: TGTGCCAGCAGCCCACTTCACCCCACCGGGACAGGGTTCTACGAGCAGTACTTC
CDR3 protein: CASSPLHPTGTGFYEQYF
V gene: TRBV13
J gene: TRBJ2-7
clone size: many
D gene: TRBD1

CDR3 DNA: TGTGCCAGCAGTTTCCCCCTAGGGTATAGGACGGATACGCAGTATTTT
CDR3 protein: CASSFPLGYRTDTQYF
V gene: TRBV12-3/TRBV12-4
J gene: TRBJ2-3
clone size: many
D gene: NA

CDR3 DNA: TGTGCCAGCAGCCCTGTAATGGAGGGATTAAATAACTATGGCTACACCTTC
CDR3 protein: CASSPVMEGLNNYGYTF
V gene: TRBV28
J gene: TRBJ1-2
clone size: many
D gene: NA

CDR3 DNA: TGTGCCAGCAGTAAAGGGACAGGGTCCTACGAGCAGTACTTC
CDR3 protein: CASSKGTGSYEQYF
V gene: TRBV6-1
J gene: TRBJ2-7
clone size: many
D gene: TRBD1

CDR3 DNA: TGTGCCAGCAGGGAAACAGGCTACGAGCAGTACTTC
CDR3 protein: CASRETGYEQYF
V gene: TRBV6-1
J gene: TRBJ2-7
clone size: few
D gene: NA

CDR3 DNA: TGTGCCAGCAGCCAAGATGCAGTCGTCGAGCAGTACTTC
CDR3 protein: CASSQDAVVEQYF
V gene: TRBV4-2
J gene: TRBJ2-7
clone size: many
D gene: NA

CDR3 DNA: TGTGCCAGCAGCTTGGGGGACCTTTACAGGGGAACTGAAGCTTTCTTT
CDR3 protein: CASSLGDLYRGTEAFF
V gene: TRBV5-6
J gene: TRBJ1-1
clone size: many
D gene: TRBD1

CDR3 DNA: TGTGCCAGCAGTTCCCTCTGGGCGGTGGGGAATAGCAATCAGCCCCAGCATTTT
CDR3 protein: CASSSLWAVGNSNQPQHF
V gene: TRBV27
J gene: TRBJ1-5
clone size: many
D gene: NA

CDR3 DNA: TGTGCCAGCACTCTTAATGGAGGGGGTCTCTACTATGGCTACACCTTC
CDR3 protein: CASTLNGGGLYYGYTF
V gene: TRBV28
J gene: TRBJ1-2
clone size: NA
D gene: NA

CDR3 DNA: TGTGCCTGGTCCAGGGTACTGAACACTGAAGCTTTCTTT
CDR3 protein: CAWSRVLNTEAFF
V gene: TRBV30
J gene: TRBJ1-1
clone size: many
D gene: NA

CDR3 DNA: TGTGCCAGCAGTTACCGGCAGCCTGAGGCTGGCTACACCTTC
CDR3 protein: CASSYRQPEAGYTF
V gene: TRBV6-9
J gene: TRBJ1-2
clone size: few
D gene: NA

CDR3 DNA: TGTGCCAGCAGCTTTGGTTCACACACAAACACTGAAGCTTTCTTT
CDR3 protein: CASSFGSHTNTEAFF
V gene: TRBV5-5
J gene: TRBJ1-1
clone size: NA
D gene: NA

CDR3 DNA: TGTGCCAGCAGTGTATTTACAGGAGCCAATCAGCCCCAGCATTTT
CDR3 protein: CASSVFTGANQPQHF
V gene: TRBV28
J gene: TRBJ1-5
clone size: NA
D gene: NA

CDR3 DNA: TGTGCCAGCACCAGAATTGGGAAGGGAGGAATGAACACTGAAGCTTTCTTT
CDR3 protein: CASTRIGKGGMNTEAFF
V gene: TRBV6-1
J gene: TRBJ1-1
clone size: many
D gene: NA

CDR3 DNA: TGTGCCAGCAGCTTAGCGGGGTCTTATTACAATGAGCAGTTCTTC
CDR3 protein: CASSLAGSYYNEQFF
V gene: TRBV7-8
J gene: TRBJ2-1
clone size: many
D gene: NA

CDR3 DNA: TGTGCCAGCAGCCAGACAGGGGCCCCCTACGAGCAGTACTTC
CDR3 protein: CASSQTGAPYEQYF
V gene: TRBV11-2
J gene: TRBJ2-7
clone size: many
D gene: TRBD1

CDR3 DNA: TGTGCCAGCTCGGGACCGCTCACCTTCTACGAGCAGTACTTC
CDR3 protein: CASSGPLTFYEQYF
V gene: TRBV6-1
J gene: TRBJ2-7
clone size: medium-sized
D gene: NA

CDR3 DNA: TGTGCCAGCAGTGGGGGGACAGGGTTGATCTACGAGCAGTACTTC
CDR3 protein: CASSGGTGLIYEQYF
V gene: TRBV2
J gene: TRBJ2-7
clone size: many
D gene: TRBD1

CDR3 DNA: TGTGCCAGCAGTCCAGCGGTGGCCGGGGAGCTGTTTTTT
CDR3 protein: CASSPAVAGELFF
V gene: TRBV6-2/TRBV6-3
J gene: TRBJ2-2
clone size: NA
D gene: NA

CDR3 DNA: TGTGCCAGTAGTATGCAGGGGAATGAGCAGTTCTTC
CDR3 protein: CASSMQGNEQFF
V gene: TRBV19
J gene: TRBJ2-1
clone size: many
D gene: NA

CDR3 DNA: TGTGCCTGGAGGCGGACAGGGTTTGGTTCACCCCTCCACTTT
CDR3 protein: CAWRRTGFGSPLHF
V gene: TRBV30
J gene: TRBJ1-6
clone size: NA
D gene: TRBD1

CDR3 DNA: TGTGCCAGCAGCCCACTACAAATACGGAACAATGAGCAGTTCTTC
CDR3 protein: CASSPLQIRNNEQFF
V gene: TRBV7-9
J gene: TRBJ2-1
clone size: NA
D gene: NA

CDR3 DNA: TGTGCCAGCAGTGATGCTGTTAATTCACCCCTCCACTTT
CDR3 protein: CASSDAVNSPLHF
V gene: TRBV28
J gene: TRBJ1-6
clone size: many
D gene: NA

CDR3 DNA: TGCAGTGCTAGAGATCAGGTCACAGATACGCAGTATTTT
CDR3 protein: CSARDQVTDTQYF
V gene: TRBV20-1
J gene: TRBJ2-3
clone size: many
D gene: NA

CDR3 DNA: TGTGCCACTCGCCCCGGCCTGGGGAGCTCCTACGAGCAGTACTTC
CDR3 protein: CATRPGLGSSYEQYF
V gene: TRBV19
J gene: TRBJ2-7
clone size: few
D gene: NA

CDR3 DNA: TGTGCCAGCAGCTCAGAAATACAGGGGTCGGATGGCTACACCTTC
CDR3 protein: CASSSEIQGSDGYTF
V gene: TRBV13
J gene: TRBJ1-2
clone size: few
D gene: TRBD1